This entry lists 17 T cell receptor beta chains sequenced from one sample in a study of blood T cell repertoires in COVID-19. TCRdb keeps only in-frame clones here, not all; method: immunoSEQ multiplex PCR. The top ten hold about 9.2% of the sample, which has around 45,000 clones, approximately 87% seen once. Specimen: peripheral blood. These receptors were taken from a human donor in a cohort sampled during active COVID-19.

CDR3 region: CASSLIEGYEQYF. The CDR3 region has the DNA TGTGCCAGCAGCTTAATCGAGGGCTACGAGCAGTACTTC. V gene TRBV7-2 combines with J gene TRBJ2-7; tentatively, D is TRBD2 (5 bases). The germline CDR1 and CDR2 sequences are SGHTA and FQGNSA. Trimming left V 2 bases short and J 3 bases short, with 8 bases between. The CDR3 contains 13 residues.

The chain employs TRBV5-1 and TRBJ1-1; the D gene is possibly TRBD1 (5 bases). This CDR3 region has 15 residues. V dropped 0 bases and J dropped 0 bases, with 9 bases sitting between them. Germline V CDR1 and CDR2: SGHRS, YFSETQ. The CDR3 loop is CASSLVRGMNTEAFF. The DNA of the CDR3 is TGCGCCAGCAGCTTGGTACGGGGGATGAACACTGAAGCTTTCTTT.

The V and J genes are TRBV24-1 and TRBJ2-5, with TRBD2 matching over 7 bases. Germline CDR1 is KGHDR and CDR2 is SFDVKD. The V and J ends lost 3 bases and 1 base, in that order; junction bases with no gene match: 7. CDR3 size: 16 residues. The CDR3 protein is CATSDGLAGVQETQYF. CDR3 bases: TGTGCCACCAGTGATGGGTTAGCGGGCGTCCAAGAGACCCAGTACTTC.

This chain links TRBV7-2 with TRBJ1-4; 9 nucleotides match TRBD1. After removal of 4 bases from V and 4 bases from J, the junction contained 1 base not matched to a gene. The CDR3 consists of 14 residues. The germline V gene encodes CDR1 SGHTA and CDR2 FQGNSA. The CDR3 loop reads CASSSDRGNEKLFF. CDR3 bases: TGTGCCAGCAGCTCGGACAGGGGTAATGAAAAACTGTTTTTT.

The CDR3 loop is CASSMTANEKLFF. CDR3 nucleotide sequence: TGTGCCAGCTCGATGACAGCTAATGAAAAACTGTTTTTT. The rearrangement uses TRBV6-6 and TRBJ1-4, with D possibly being TRBD1 (5 bases). With 8 bases removed from V and 3 bases from J, the gap between germline ends came to 10 bases. Per germline, CDR1 MNHNY and CDR2 SVGAGI (reference sequence). This CDR3 spans 13 amino acids.

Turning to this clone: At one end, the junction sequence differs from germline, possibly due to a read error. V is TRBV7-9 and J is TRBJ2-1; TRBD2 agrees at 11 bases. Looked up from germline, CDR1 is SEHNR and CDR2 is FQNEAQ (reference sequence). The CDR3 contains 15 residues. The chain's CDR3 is CASSVAGGPGPGKFF. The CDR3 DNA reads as TGTGCCAGCAGCGTAGCGGGGGGGCCAGGCCCGGGGAAGTTCTTC.

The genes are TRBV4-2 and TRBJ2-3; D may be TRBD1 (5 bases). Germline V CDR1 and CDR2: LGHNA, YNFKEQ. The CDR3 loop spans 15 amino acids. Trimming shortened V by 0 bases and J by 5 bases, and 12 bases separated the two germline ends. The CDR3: CASSQEKGRGDTQYF. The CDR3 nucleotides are TGTGCCAGCAGCCAAGAGAAGGGGCGAGGAGATACGCAGTATTTT.

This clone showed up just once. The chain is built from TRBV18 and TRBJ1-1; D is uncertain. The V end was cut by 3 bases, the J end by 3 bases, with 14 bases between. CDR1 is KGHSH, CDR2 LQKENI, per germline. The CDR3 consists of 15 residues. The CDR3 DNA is TGTGCCAGCTCACCTACTATAGAAATGGACACTGAAGCTTTCTTT. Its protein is CASSPTIEMDTEAFF.

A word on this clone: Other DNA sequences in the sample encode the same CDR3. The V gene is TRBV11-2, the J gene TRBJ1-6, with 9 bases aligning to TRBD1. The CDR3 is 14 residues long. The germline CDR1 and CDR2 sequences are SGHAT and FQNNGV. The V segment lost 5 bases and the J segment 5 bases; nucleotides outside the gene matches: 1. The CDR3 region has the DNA TGTGCCAGCAGCCGGACAGGGGATAATTCACCCCTCCACTTT. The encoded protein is CASSRTGDNSPLHF.

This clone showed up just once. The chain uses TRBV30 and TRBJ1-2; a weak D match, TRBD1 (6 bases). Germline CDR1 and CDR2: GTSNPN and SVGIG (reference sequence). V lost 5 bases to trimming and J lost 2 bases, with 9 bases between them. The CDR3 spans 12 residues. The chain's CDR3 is CAWDDRNYGYTF. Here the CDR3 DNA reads TGTGCCTGGGACGACAGGAACTATGGCTACACCTTC.

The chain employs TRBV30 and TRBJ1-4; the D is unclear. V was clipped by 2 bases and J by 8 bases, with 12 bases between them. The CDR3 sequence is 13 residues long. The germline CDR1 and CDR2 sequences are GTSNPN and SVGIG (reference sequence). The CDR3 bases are TGTGCCTGGAGTACTTGGCGGTGGGAAAAACTGTTTTTT. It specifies CAWSTWRWEKLFF. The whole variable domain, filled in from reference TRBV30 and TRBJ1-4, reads SQTIHQWPATLVQPVGSPLSLECTVEGTSNPNLYWYRQAAGRGLQLLFYSVGIGQISSEVPQNLSASRPQDRQFILSSKKLLLSDSGFYLCAWSTWRWEKLFFGSGTQLSVL.

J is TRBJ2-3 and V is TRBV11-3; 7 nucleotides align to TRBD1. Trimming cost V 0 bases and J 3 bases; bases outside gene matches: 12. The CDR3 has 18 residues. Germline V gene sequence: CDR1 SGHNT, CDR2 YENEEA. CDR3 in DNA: TGTGCCAGCAGCTTAGATGGGCGGTCGACAGGGAAAACAGATACGCAGTATTTT. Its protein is CASSLDGRSTGKTDTQYF.

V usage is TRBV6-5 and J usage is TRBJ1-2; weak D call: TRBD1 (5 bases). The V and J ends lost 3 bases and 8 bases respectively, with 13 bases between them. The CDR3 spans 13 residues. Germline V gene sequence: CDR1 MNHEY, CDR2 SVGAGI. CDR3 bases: TGTGCCAGCAGTTATGGGGCATCAGAAGGCTACACCTTC. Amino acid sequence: CASSYGASEGYTF.

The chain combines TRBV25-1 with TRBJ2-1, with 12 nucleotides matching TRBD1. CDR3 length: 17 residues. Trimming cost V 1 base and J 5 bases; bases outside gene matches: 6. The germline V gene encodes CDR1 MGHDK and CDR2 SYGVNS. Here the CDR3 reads CASSEWGDRGPNNEQFF. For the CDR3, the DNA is TGTGCCAGCAGTGAATGGGGGGACAGGGGGCCAAACAATGAGCAGTTCTTC.

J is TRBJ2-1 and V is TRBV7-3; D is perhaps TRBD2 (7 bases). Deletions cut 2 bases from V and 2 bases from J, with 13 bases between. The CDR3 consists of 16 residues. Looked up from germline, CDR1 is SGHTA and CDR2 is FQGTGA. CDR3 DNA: TGTGCCAGCAGCTTATCCGCGGGGGCGACCTACAATGAGCAGTTCTTC. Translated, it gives CASSLSAGATYNEQFF.

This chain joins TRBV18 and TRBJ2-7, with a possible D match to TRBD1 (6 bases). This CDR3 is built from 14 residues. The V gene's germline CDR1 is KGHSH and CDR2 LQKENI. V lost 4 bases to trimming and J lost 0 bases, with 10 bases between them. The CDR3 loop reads CASSLGADSYEQYF. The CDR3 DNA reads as TGTGCCAGCTCACTGGGGGCAGACTCCTACGAGCAGTACTTC.

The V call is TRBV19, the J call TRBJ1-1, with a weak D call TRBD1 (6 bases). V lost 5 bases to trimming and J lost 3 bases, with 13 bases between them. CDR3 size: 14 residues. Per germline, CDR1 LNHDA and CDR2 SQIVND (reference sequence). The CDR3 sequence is CASSPGHPYTEAFF. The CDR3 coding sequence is TGTGCCAGTAGTCCGGGACATCCCTACACTGAAGCTTTCTTT.